Listed below are T cell receptor beta chains from one sample, sequenced in a study of blood T cell repertoires in COVID-19. TCRdb keeps only in-frame clones here, not all; method: immunoSEQ multiplex PCR. The table lists over 250,000 clones, approximately 91% of them singletons. The sample taken for sequencing was peripheral blood. These receptors all stem from a woman aged 25 to 39 with acute or convalescent COVID-19. CDR3s include the opening cysteine and the closing phenylalanine or tryptophan. A D gene is named only where the DNA matches it firmly. Clone sizes are given selectively: once, few, many, or a class where the clone is expanded.

TRBJ2-7 | - | TRBD2 | TRBV29-1 | CSASGEGREQYF | TGCAGCGCTAGCGGAGAGGGACGCGAGCAGTACTTC
TRBJ2-7 | - | TRBD2 | TRBV7-2 | CASSLTSGRAPLPYEQYF | TGTGCCAGCAGTCTGACTAGCGGGAGGGCTCCCCTACCCTACGAGCAGTACTTC
TRBJ2-3 | - | TRBD2 | TRBV25-1 | CASSDSLTSGSTDTQYF | TGTGCCAGCAGTGATTCTCTGACTAGCGGGAGCACAGATACGCAGTATTTT
TRBJ2-1 | - | - | TRBV19 | CASSIDWSREDEQFF | TGTGCCAGTAGTATAGATTGGAGCAGGGAGGATGAGCAGTTCTTC
TRBJ1-5 | - | TRBD1 | TRBV18 | CASSPTGERGPQHF | TGTGCCAGCTCACCCACAGGGGAAAGGGGGCCCCAGCATTTT
TRBJ2-7 | - | - | TRBV7-9 | CASSFSPSYEQYF | TGTGCCAGCAGCTTCTCCCCGTCCTACGAGCAGTACTTC
TRBJ2-1 | - | - | TRBV6-5 | CASNERSSYNEQFF | TGTGCCAGCAACGAGCGGAGCTCCTACAATGAGCAGTTCTTC
TRBJ2-7 | - | - | TRBV30 | CAWRLGQTYEQYF | TGTGCCTGGAGATTGGGACAAACCTACGAGCAGTACTTC
TRBJ2-1 | - | TRBD1 | TRBV29-1 | CSVATGGGYNEQFF | TGCAGCGTTGCAACAGGGGGCGGCTACAATGAGCAGTTCTTC
TRBJ2-7 | - | TRBD1 | TRBV19 | CASRTTGDSYEQYF | TGTGCCAGTAGGACGACAGGGGACTCCTACGAGCAGTACTTC
TRBJ1-1 | - | - | TRBV2 | CASIRESTEAFF | TGTGCCAGCATAAGGGAGTCGACTGAAGCTTTCTTT
TRBJ2-2 | - | - | TRBV21-1 | CASSITQNTGELFF | TGTGCCAGCAGCATTACACAAAACACCGGGGAGCTGTTTTTT
TRBJ2-7 | - | TRBD1 | TRBV11-2 | CASSFAGQGSYEQYF | TGTGCCAGCAGCTTCGCGGGACAGGGGTCATACGAGCAGTACTTC
TRBJ2-7 | - | - | TRBV4-1 | CASSQAVPVGEQYF | TGCGCCAGCAGCCAAGCGGTGCCGGTCGGCGAGCAGTACTTC
TRBJ2-7 | - | - | TRBV7-9 | CASTESQVTYEQYF | TGTGCCAGCACCGAGAGCCAGGTAACCTACGAGCAGTACTTC
TRBJ2-5 | - | - | TRBV5-1 | CASSSGQQETQYF | TGCGCCAGCAGTTCTGGACAGCAAGAGACCCAGTACTTC
TRBJ2-7 | - | TRBD2 | TRBV4-2 | CASSQDSLAGDYEQYF | TGTGCCAGCAGCCAAGATTCGCTAGCGGGAGATTACGAGCAGTACTTC
TRBJ2-7 | - | - | TRBV29-1 | CSVHRDTLGGEQYF | TGCAGCGTCCACCGGGACACCCTGGGTGGCGAGCAGTACTTC
TRBJ2-1 | - | TRBD2 | TRBV27 | CASSLGLAGGSNEQFF | TGTGCCAGCAGCCTAGGACTAGCGGGAGGTTCCAATGAGCAGTTCTTC
TRBJ2-7 | - | - | TRBV10-1 | CASRIQGSPYEQYF | TGCGCCAGCAGGATACAGGGATCACCCTACGAGCAGTACTTC
TRBJ2-7 | - | - | TRBV5-1 | CASSNGQLVEQYF | TGCGCCAGCAGCAACGGACAGTTGGTCGAGCAGTACTTC
TRBJ2-2 | once | - | TRBV5-7 | CASSPLTGATGELFF | TGTGCCAGCAGCCCGTTGACAGGAGCGACCGGGGAGCTGTTTTTT
TRBJ2-7 | - | TRBD1 | TRBV30 | CAWSEGTGSYEQYF | TGTGCCTGGAGTGAAGGGACAGGGTCCTACGAGCAGTACTTC
TRBJ1-1 | few | - | TRBV9 | CASSVDNLNTEAFF | TGTGCCAGCAGCGTGGACAACCTAAACACTGAAGCTTTCTTT
TRBJ1-6 | - | - | TRBV19 | CASSKSHSSYNSPLHF | TGTGCCAGTAGTAAAAGCCACAGCTCCTATAATTCACCCCTCCACTTT
TRBJ2-1 | - | TRBD2 | TRBV7-9 | CASSPTGRKPLGYEQFF | TGTGCCAGCAGCCCGACCGGGAGGAAGCCCCTTGGGTATGAGCAGTTCTTC
TRBJ1-3 | few | - | TRBV19 | CASSDSNSGNTIYF | TGTGCCAGTAGTGACAGTAACTCTGGAAACACCATATATTTT
TRBJ2-3 | - | - | TRBV7-3 | CASSLMVGGTDTQYF | TGTGCCAGCAGCTTAATGGTCGGGGGCACAGATACGCAGTATTTT
TRBJ2-3 | - | - | TRBV20-1 | CSASHGRGATQYF | TGCAGTGCTAGTCACGGGAGAGGAGCTACGCAGTATTTT
TRBJ1-1 | - | - | TRBV19 | CASSILGVEAFF | TGTGCCAGTAGTATCCTTGGAGTTGAAGCTTTCTTT
TRBJ1-5 | - | TRBD1 | TRBV9 | CASSAGTGGRNQPQHF | TGTGCCAGCAGCGCAGGGACAGGGGGGCGCAATCAGCCCCAGCATTTT
TRBJ2-2 | - | - | TRBV9 | CASSEGQGRDTGELFF | TGTGCCAGCAGCGAGGGCCAGGGGCGCGACACCGGGGAGCTGTTTTTT
TRBJ2-1 | - | TRBD2 | TRBV6-4 | CASSVDTGLANEQFF | TGTGCCAGCAGCGTAGATACGGGACTAGCTAATGAGCAGTTCTTC